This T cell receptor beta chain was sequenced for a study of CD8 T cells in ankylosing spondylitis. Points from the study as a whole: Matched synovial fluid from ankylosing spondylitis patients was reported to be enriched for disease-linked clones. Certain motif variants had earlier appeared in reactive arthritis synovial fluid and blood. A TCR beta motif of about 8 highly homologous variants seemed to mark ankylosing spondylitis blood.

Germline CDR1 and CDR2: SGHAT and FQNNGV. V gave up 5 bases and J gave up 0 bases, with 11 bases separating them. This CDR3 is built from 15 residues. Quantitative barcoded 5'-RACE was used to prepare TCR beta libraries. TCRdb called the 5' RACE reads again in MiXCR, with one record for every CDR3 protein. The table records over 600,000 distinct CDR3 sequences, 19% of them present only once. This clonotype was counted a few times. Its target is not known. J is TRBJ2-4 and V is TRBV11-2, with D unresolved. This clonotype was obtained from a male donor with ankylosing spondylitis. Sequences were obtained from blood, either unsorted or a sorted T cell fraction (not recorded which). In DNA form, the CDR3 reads TGTGCCAGCAGCCCGGACGCGCGAGCCAAAAACATTCAGTACTTC. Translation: CASSPDARAKNIQYF. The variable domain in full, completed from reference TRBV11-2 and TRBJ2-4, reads EAGVAQSPRYKIIEKRQSVAFWCNPISGHATLYWYQQILGQGPKLLIQFQNNGVVDDSQLPKDRFSAERLKGVDSTLKIQPAKLEDSAVYLCASSPDARAKNIQYFGAGTRLSVL.